This is a list of T cell receptor beta chains from one sample in a study of shared clonotypes between healthy human individuals. Sequenced by immunoSEQ multiplex PCR; TCRdb stores in-frame clones only, minus some. The sample lists more than 2 million clones; over 85% were seen once. Sequencing used naive CD8+ T cells sorted from blood. The receptors here all came from a man aged 18 to 30 in good health. Both conserved end residues are part of each CDR3. D genes are given only for firm matches. For some rows the clone size is stated as once, few or many, or as a class when expanded; others skip it.

TRBJ2-4	TRBV29-1	-	once	TGCAGCGTTGTGCTAGGGATTAGCGGCATTCAGTACTTC	CSVVLGISGIQYF
TRBJ2-7	TRBV6-1	-	-	TGTGCCAGCAGTGAAGCGTGGGGGGAGACGTCCTACGAGCAGTACTTC	CASSEAWGETSYEQYF
TRBJ2-7	TRBV2	-	once	TGTGCCAGCAGTAGACAGACCTACGAGCAGTACTTC	CASSRQTYEQYF
TRBJ2-1	TRBV27	-	-	TGTGCCAGCAGTTTACAGAACTCCTACAATGAGCAGTTCTTC	CASSLQNSYNEQFF
TRBJ2-1	TRBV5-6	TRBD1	-	TGTGCCAGCAGCTTGGACAGACAGGGCCCCAATGAGCAGTTCTTC	CASSLDRQGPNEQFF
TRBJ2-2	TRBV4-1	-	-	TGCGCCAGCAGCCCGGAGAACACCGGGGAGCTGTTTTTT	CASSPENTGELFF
TRBJ2-7	TRBV28	TRBD1	-	TGTGCCAGCCGTTGGGGACAGGTCTCCTACGAGCAGTACTTC	CASRWGQVSYEQYF
TRBJ2-1	TRBV11-2	-	-	TGTGCCAGCAGCTTAGCTCCTCCAAACGTACATGAGCAGTTCTTC	CASSLAPPNVHEQFF
TRBJ2-7	TRBV6-5	-	-	TGTGCCAGCAGTTCGCCTCGGCACCAGAGCTCCTACGAGCAGTACTTC	CASSSPRHQSSYEQYF
TRBJ2-7	TRBV15	-	-	TGTGCCACCAGCAGTCCAGGGGACGGGGGCTACGAGCAGTACTTC	CATSSPGDGGYEQYF
TRBJ2-7	TRBV13	-	-	TGTGCCAGCAGCCCGGGACTGGGCTCCTACGAGCAGTACTTC	CASSPGLGSYEQYF
TRBJ2-1	TRBV7-9	-	-	TGTGCCAGCAGTGGGACGATCAATGAGCAGTTCTTC	CASSGTINEQFF
TRBJ2-7	TRBV29-1	-	-	TGCAGCGTTGCGGGCCTCGGGCGACTCGATGAGCAGTACTTC	CSVAGLGRLDEQYF
TRBJ2-2	TRBV27	-	-	TGTGCCAGCAGATCCGGTCACGGGGAGCTGTTTTTT	CASRSGHGELFF
TRBJ1-1	TRBV7-6	-	-	TGTGCCAGCAGTCCGATAACTATGAACACTGAAGCTTTCTTT	CASSPITMNTEAFF
TRBJ2-7	TRBV4-1	-	-	TGCGCCAGCAGCCAAGGGGGGTTGGGGGAGCAGTACTTC	CASSQGGLGEQYF